This T cell receptor (beta chain) is from a study of T cell changes during pregnancy in multiple sclerosis. From germline, CDR1 is LNHDA and CDR2 SQIVND (reference sequence). V was cut by 9 bases and J by 3 bases, with 11 bases left in between. The CDR3 has 12 residues. Libraries were prepared by immunoSEQ multiplex PCR; TCRdb keeps only in-frame clonotypes and omits some of them. The repertoire holds around 43,000 clones, with 93% as singletons. The V and J genes are TRBV19 and TRBJ1-1; D is unresolved. The clonotype originates from a female donor with multiple sclerosis, enrolled in a pregnancy study. Sample: CD8+ T cells from peripheral blood mononuclear cells, taken after pregnancy. CDR3 nucleotide sequence: TGTGCCAGCCGGCCCGGGGACACTGAAGCTTTCTTT. Its translation: CASRPGDTEAFF.